This TCR beta chain was sequenced for a study of blood T cell repertoires in COVID-19. In the original processing: It was from reference gene primer amplification that nucleated cell counts were estimated. The method was immunoSEQ multiplex PCR; TCRdb's version includes in-frame clones alone and lacks a portion of them. V, J and clone size were drawn from that table, and D and trimming were deduced from the DNA. The data contain around 64,000 clones, about 89% of them singletons. The sequenced material came from peripheral blood. The TCR originated in a man aged 45-65 years with active COVID-19.

CDR3 protein: CASSDISGRSYNEQFF. The DNA of the CDR3 is TGTGCCAGCAGTGATATTAGCGGGAGGTCCTACAATGAGCAGTTCTTC. The chain has TRBV25-1 and TRBJ2-1; TRBD2 aligns across 10 bases. The length of the CDR3 is 16 residues. Germline V gene sequence: CDR1 MGHDK, CDR2 SYGVNS. The trim removed 3 bases at V and 1 base at J, leaving 3 bases unmatched.